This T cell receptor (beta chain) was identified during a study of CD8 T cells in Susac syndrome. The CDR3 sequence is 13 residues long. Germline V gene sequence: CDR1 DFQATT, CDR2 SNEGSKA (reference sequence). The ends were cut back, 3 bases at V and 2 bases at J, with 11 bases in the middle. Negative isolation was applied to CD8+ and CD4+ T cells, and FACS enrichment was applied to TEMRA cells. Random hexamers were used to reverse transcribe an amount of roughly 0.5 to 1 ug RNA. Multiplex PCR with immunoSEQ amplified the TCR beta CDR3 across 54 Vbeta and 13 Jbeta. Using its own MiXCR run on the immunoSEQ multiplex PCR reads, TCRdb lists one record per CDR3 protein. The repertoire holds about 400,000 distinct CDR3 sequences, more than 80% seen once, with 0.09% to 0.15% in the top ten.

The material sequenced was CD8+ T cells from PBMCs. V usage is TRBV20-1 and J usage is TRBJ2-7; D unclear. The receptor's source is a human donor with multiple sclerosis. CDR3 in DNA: TGCAGTGCTAGGACGACCTCGACCTACGAGCAGTACTTC. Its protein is CSARTTSTYEQYF.